One sample yielded the 6 T cell receptor beta chains listed below, sequenced in a study of blood T cell repertoires in COVID-19. Profiling relied on immunoSEQ multiplex PCR, and the TCRdb table lists in-frame clones only, not all of them. The profile shows about 49,000 clones, about 85% of them singletons. Sequences were obtained from peripheral blood. The receptor source for this set is a human donor in a cohort sampled during active COVID-19.

The chain couples TRBV28 to TRBJ2-3, with a weak D call TRBD1 (6 bases). The CDR3 consists of 14 residues. Germline loops: CDR1 MDHEN, CDR2 SYDVKM. Trimming stripped 6 bases from V and 7 bases from J, with 17 bases between. Here the CDR3 reads CASRIGQQSNTQYF. In DNA form, the CDR3 reads TGTGCCAGCAGAATAGGACAGCAGAGCAATACGCAGTATTTT. Combining the CDR3 with reference TRBV28 and TRBJ2-3 gives the whole variable domain DVKVTQSSRYLVKRTGEKVFLECVQDMDHENMFWYRQDPGLGLRLIYFSYDVKMKEKGDIPEGYSVSREKKERFSLILESASTNQTSMYLCASRIGQQSNTQYFGPGTRLTVL.

As DNA, the CDR3 is TGTGCCAGCAGTTCGGACAGGGGGCCTTACAATGAGCAGTTCTTC. This codes for CASSSDRGPYNEQFF. V gene TRBV27 combines with J gene TRBJ2-1; 11 nucleotides match TRBD1. The CDR3 loop spans 15 amino acids. With V trimmed by 4 bases and J by 4 bases, 3 bases remained unmatched. The V gene's germline CDR1 is MNHEY and CDR2 SMNVEV (reference sequence).

The gene calls are TRBV25-1 and TRBJ2-5; TRBD2 matches at 7 bases. Trimming removed 6 bases from V and 1 base from J; junction bases left unmatched: 5. Germline assignment: CDR1 MGHDK and CDR2 SYGVNS. The CDR3 has 14 residues. The CDR3 DNA follows: TGTGCCAGCAGGAGGGCTAGCGGCCAAGAGACCCAGTACTTC. Amino acids: CASRRASGQETQYF.

The chain joins TRBV7-9 to TRBJ2-7; possibly TRBD2 for D (6 bases). CDR3 length equals 15 residues. Trimming left V 3 bases short and J 2 bases short, with 14 bases between. Looked up from germline, CDR1 is SEHNR and CDR2 is FQNEAQ (reference sequence). DNA for the CDR3: TGTGCCAGCAGCTTGGAGGGCATCGGGACCTACGAGCAGTACTTC. As protein: CASSLEGIGTYEQYF.

This chain connects TRBV6-1 to TRBJ1-6; D unresolved. Germline CDR1 reads MNHNS; CDR2 reads SASEGT. Trimming took off 3 bases at V and 7 bases at J, with 10 bases between the two ends. This CDR3 contains 14 residues. CDR3 in DNA: TGTGCCAGCAGTGACGTATTGGAGAATTCACCCCTCCACTTT. Translating gives CASSDVLENSPLHF.

This clone was picked up one time. The J gene is TRBJ2-7, the V gene TRBV6-2 or TRBV6-3; D is perhaps TRBD2 (6 bases). From germline, CDR1 is MNHEY and CDR2 SVGEGT. V was shortened by 6 bases and J by 3 bases, with 18 bases between the two germline ends. The CDR3 is made up of 15 amino acids. CDR3 coding DNA: TGTGCCAGCAGCACCCCCGGGGGTCGTTACTACGAGCAGTACTTC. Translating gives CASSTPGGRYYEQYF.